The 20 T cell receptor beta chains presented below share a single source sample, sequenced in a study of breast tumors, draining lymph nodes, adjacent tissues. TCRdb reprocessed the multiplex PCR reads via MiXCR and lists one record per CDR3 protein. The sample consists of 140,000 or so distinct CDR3 sequences, about 30% of them appearing once. Breast cancer patients provided tissue from their axillary draining lymph nodes. The sequenced sample consisted of axillary lymph node tissue. The receptors derive from a female donor with breast cancer. Some clones in this sample may be carry-over from other donors' samples.

Many counts were recorded for this clonotype. The chain joins TRBV20-1 to TRBJ2-5, with a weak D call TRBD2 (7 bases). The germline gives CDR1 DFQATT, CDR2 SNEGSKA (reference sequence). V lost 6 bases to trimming and J lost 5 bases, with 16 bases between them. This CDR3 contains 13 residues. CDR3 region: CSASAGRGETQYF. In DNA, the CDR3 is TGCAGTGCGTCCGCGGGGAGGGGGGAGACCCAGTACTTC.

The rearrangement links TRBV24-1 to TRBJ1-6; D not resolved. The CDR3 consists of 15 residues. Germline V gives CDR1 KGHDR, CDR2 SFDVKD. V was pared by 3 bases and J by 13 bases, with 18 bases between. CDR3: CATSDTEASNQPLHF. CDR3 nucleotides: TGTGCCACCAGTGATACTGAGGCTAGCAATCAGCCCCTCCACTTT.

For this clonotype: Because the CDR3's place on the DNA is in doubt, the DNA is left out and the CDR3 is given as listed by TCRdb. V gene TRBV20-1 combines with J gene TRBJ1-3; the table's D gene call, TRBD1, was not cross checked with the DNA. The CDR3 spans 21 amino acids, including both terminal residues. Germline CDR1 and CDR2: DFQATT and SNEGSKA (reference sequence). This chain's CDR3 is CSARDLGRNTEAFFGQGTIYF.

At least ten counts were recorded for this clonotype. With a much larger clone just one base away, this may be a read error. The gene calls are TRBV9 and TRBJ1-2; D unresolved. This CDR3 has 15 amino acids. The germline V gene has CDR1 SGDLS and CDR2 YYNGEE. The CDR3 region is CASSAGTPMEGGSTF. The CDR3, as DNA: TGTGCCAGCAGCGCCGGAACCCCAATGGAGGGCGGCTCCACCTTC.

Note on this clonotype: The junction shows a germline mismatch at one end, possibly a read error. This CDR3 reads CASSLQPLLVAGEPFF. CDR3 nucleotide sequence: TGTGCCAGCAGCCTCCAACCTCTGTTGGTTGCGGGTGAACCTTTCTTT. The chain combines TRBV7-3 with TRBJ1-1, with D unresolved. This CDR3 has 16 amino acids. Germline CDR1 SGHTA, CDR2 FQGTGA.

The table lists this clonotype with a few counts. A much larger clone differs by one base, so this may be a read error. J is TRBJ2-2 and V is TRBV5-1; tentatively, D is TRBD2 (5 bases). This CDR3 is 14 amino acids long. Germline CDR1 reads SGHRS; CDR2 reads YFSETQ. The CDR3 spells CASSLGSFTGELVF. In DNA form, the CDR3 reads TGCGCCAGCAGCTTGGGATCTTTCACCGGGGAGCTGGTTTTT.

This clonotype was seen at least ten times. The chain's CDR3 is CASSFRTGAYNSPLHF. The CDR3 coding sequence is TGTGCCAGCAGTTTTAGGACAGGGGCATATAATTCACCCCTCCACTTT. The chain recombines TRBV27 with TRBJ1-6; 9 bases line up with TRBD1. Per germline, CDR1 MNHEY and CDR2 SMNVEV (reference sequence). J lost 4 bases, V lost 3 bases, and 4 bases had no gene match. The CDR3 is made up of 16 amino acids.

This clonotype was observed many times. The chain is built from TRBV7-8 and TRBJ2-7; D unresolved. V gave up 5 bases and J gave up 7 bases, with 15 bases separating them. CDR1 SGHVS and CDR2 FQNEAQ come from the germline V gene. The length of the CDR3 is 13 residues. In DNA, the CDR3 is TGTGCCAGCAGCACCCGGCCCCTGGGGGAGCAGTACGTC. It translates to CASSTRPLGEQYV.

Note on this clonotype: This sequence may be a read error, since a much larger clone differs from it by one base. This chain connects TRBV5-5 to TRBJ1-2; D unresolved. The V gene lost 3 bases and the J gene lost 2 bases, with 11 bases spanning the gap. This CDR3 contains 14 residues. CDR1 and CDR2 (germline): SGHKS, YYEKEE (reference sequence). CDR3 DNA sequence: TGTGCCAGCAGCTCTAAGCAGGCGAACTATGGCTACACCTTC. It translates to CASSSKQANYGYTF.

This clonotype has a handful of counts. A much larger clone differs from this one at a single base, so this may be a read error. The rearrangement joins TRBV6-1 to TRBJ1-2; 12 bases are a match to TRBD1. This CDR3 contains 15 residues. The germline CDR1 and CDR2 sequences are MNHNS and SASEGT. The V gene end was trimmed by 5 bases and the J gene end by 7 bases; junction bases not matched to a gene: 8. The CDR3 loop is CASSQGGQGARGYTF. The DNA of the CDR3 is TGTGCCAGCAGTCAAGGGGGACAGGGGGCGCGTGGCTACACCTTC.

The chain has TRBV30 and TRBJ2-5; 8 positions match TRBD2. Losses at the gene ends were 2 bases for V and 1 base for J; bases not matched to a gene: 6. The length of the CDR3 is 15 residues. Germline V CDR1 and CDR2: GTSNPN, SVGIG (reference sequence). CDR3 in amino acids: CAWSRAGGFQETQYF. CDR3 bases: TGTGCCTGGAGTCGGGCGGGGGGCTTCCAAGAGACCCAGTACTTC.

This clonotype has a count of ten or more. The genes are TRBV4-1 and TRBJ2-3; 8 bases map to TRBD1. V shed 5 bases and J 3 bases; nucleotides not matched to a gene: 7. In germline, CDR1 is MGHRA, CDR2 YSYEKL. CDR3 length: 15 amino acids. CDR3 residues: CASSLGQGKTDTQYF. The DNA of the CDR3 is TGCGCCAGCAGCTTAGGACAGGGAAAAACAGATACGCAGTATTTT.

In this sample, this clonotype turned up many times. CDR3 nucleotide sequence: TGCGCCAGCACCCCTAGCGGGGGAGCCCTAGATACGCAGTATTTT. Its translation is CASTPSGGALDTQYF. The chain couples TRBV4-1 to TRBJ2-3; 10 bases map to TRBD2. Germline CDR1 and CDR2: MGHRA and YSYEKL. This CDR3 region has 15 residues. The ends lost 7 bases at V and 5 bases at J; junction bases unmatched: 9.

The sample holds many counts of this clonotype. The chain recombines TRBV4-1 with TRBJ1-2; TRBD1 might be the D (6 bases). CDR1 is MGHRA and CDR2 is YSYEKL in the germline V gene. This CDR3 has 14 amino acids. The ends were cut back, 0 bases at V and 6 bases at J, with 11 bases in the middle. CDR3: CASSQEVGQHGYTF. The CDR3 bases are TGCGCCAGCAGCCAAGAGGTGGGACAACATGGCTACACCTTC.

This clonotype was found many times. This sequence may be a read error, since a much larger clone differs from it by one base. The V and J genes are TRBV2 and TRBJ2-5, with D tentatively TRBD1 or TRBD2 (5 bases each). The CDR3 loop spans 14 amino acids. CDR1 and CDR2 (germline): SNHLY, FYNNEI. The V and J ends lost 11 bases and 5 bases respectively, with 21 bases between them. The CDR3, as DNA: TGTGCCGGCGGGTTTCTCCGGGGCTGGGAGACCCAGTACTTC. This encodes CAGGFLRGWETQYF.

This clonotype was recorded many times. J is TRBJ1-6 and V is TRBV19; D gene uncertain. Trimming left V 4 bases short and J 7 bases short, with 11 bases between. CDR1 LNHDA and CDR2 SQIVND come from the germline V gene (reference sequence). The CDR3 loop spans 14 amino acids. Here the CDR3 DNA reads TGTGCCAGTAGTAGTTGGGAGAAAAATTCACCCCTCCACTTT. Amino acids: CASSSWEKNSPLHF.

Of note for this clonotype: At one end, the junction sequence differs from germline, possibly due to a read error. The chain is built from TRBV7-2 and TRBJ2-2, with 8 nucleotides matching TRBD1. This CDR3 contains 14 residues. Germline assignment: CDR1 SGHTA and CDR2 FQGNSA. The CDR3 DNA follows: TGTGCCGGCAGCATATTACAGGGGGCCGGGGAGCTGTTTTTT. Its protein product is CAGSILQGAGELFF.

The V call is TRBV4-1, the J call TRBJ1-6; D call uncertain. CDR1 MGHRA and CDR2 YSYEKL come from the germline V gene. CDR3 length: 20 residues. Trimming took off 1 base at V and 0 bases at J, with 19 bases between the two ends. The CDR3 loop is CASSQVDLGFSRSYNSPLHF. The CDR3 DNA follows: TGCGCCAGCAGCCAAGTTGACTTAGGGTTCAGCCGCTCCTATAATTCACCCCTCCACTTT.

The chain uses TRBV15 and TRBJ2-1; D remains unclear. Per germline, CDR1 LNHNV and CDR2 YYDKDF (reference sequence). The CDR3 is 16 residues long. V lost 0 bases, J lost 9 bases, and 18 bases lay in between. The CDR3 region has the DNA TGTGCCACCAGCAGAGATTCGGGCAGACCAGGAGTTGAGCAGTTCTTC. Amino acids: CATSRDSGRPGVEQFF.

This rearrangement joins TRBV7-2 to TRBJ2-3, with 9 bases that match TRBD2. The CDR3 contains 16 residues. J gave up 6 bases and V 2 bases, and 9 bases lay outside the gene matches. Germline V gene sequence: CDR1 SGHTA, CDR2 FQGNSA. The CDR3 coding sequence is TGTGCCAGCAGCTTACGGGGGGGACTAGCCGTCGATACGCAGTATTTT. Protein product: CASSLRGGLAVDTQYF.